The source of this T cell receptor beta chain is a study of PD-L1 blockade in urothelial cancer. Study at large: Patients commenced atezolizumab at some point between 2014 and 2015, and it was given at 1,200 mg intravenously every 3 weeks.

The CDR3 totals 15 residues. From germline, CDR1 is PRHDT and CDR2 FYEKMQ (reference sequence). Unmatched junction bases numbered 10, after V lost 6 bases and J lost 4 bases. TCR analog templates of synthetic origin were spiked into each PCR. The data were produced by immunoSEQ multiplex PCR, yet TCRdb's version contains in-frame clones alone and is incomplete. This sample has more than 75,000 clones, with 90% to 95% found just once. This sample comprised PBMCs, obtained around atezolizumab (anti-PD-L1) treatment. The receptor was derived from a man in his 60s with urothelial cancer. V usage is TRBV13 and J usage is TRBJ2-3; the match to TRBD2 covers 7 bases. The CDR3 DNA sequence: TGTGCCAGCAGGGAGGGTCGGGGGGAGGCAGATACGCAGTATTTT. Translation gives CASREGRGEADTQYF.